The 8 T cell receptor beta chains below come from one sample, sequenced in a study of T cell repertoires in cytomegalovirus infection. TCRdb re-called the reads through MiXCR, storing one row per CDR3 protein. This repertoire shows roughly 990,000 distinct CDR3 sequences, less than 40% found once; its top ten account for about an eighth. These TCRs are of unknown antigen specificity. The source material was cultured CD8+ T cells from PBMCs, sampled from culture after CMV antigen stimulation. Receptors were obtained from a human donor in good health (CMV status not recorded). Some clones in this sample may be carry-over from other donors' samples.

This clonotype has a handful of counts. The chain recombines TRBV27 with TRBJ2-1; perhaps TRBD2 as D (6 bases). Germline values: CDR1 MNHEY, CDR2 SMNVEV (reference sequence). V was clipped by 6 bases and J by 4 bases, with 7 bases between them. There are 12 residues in the CDR3. CDR3 nucleotide sequence: TGTGCCAGCAGGGGACTTTACAATGAGCAGTTCTTC. It encodes CASRGLYNEQFF.

This clonotype was found a few times. The chain recombines TRBV28 with TRBJ2-3, with unresolved D. This CDR3 contains 16 residues. Per germline, CDR1 MDHEN and CDR2 SYDVKM. Trimming removed 2 bases from V and 4 bases from J, with 16 bases in between. CDR3 loop: CASSLRAAAGADTQYF. The CDR3 DNA sequence: TGTGCCAGCAGTTTAAGGGCCGCGGCTGGGGCAGATACGCAGTATTTT. The full variable domain, its missing parts supplied by reference TRBV28 and TRBJ2-3, is DVKVTQSSRYLVKRTGEKVFLECVQDMDHENMFWYRQDPGLGLRLIYFSYDVKMKEKGDIPEGYSVSREKKERFSLILESASTNQTSMYLCASSLRAAAGADTQYFGPGTRLTVL.

This clonotype occurred a few times. The V gene is TRBV19, the J gene TRBJ1-1; no firm D call. This CDR3 comprises 15 residues. Trimming cost V 2 bases and J 0 bases, with 10 bases left between them. CDR1 is LNHDA and CDR2 is SQIVND in the germline V gene (reference sequence). CDR3 sequence reads: CASSISPNMNTEAFF. CDR3 nucleotides: TGTGCCAGTAGTATATCGCCGAATATGAACACTGAAGCTTTCTTT.

V is TRBV14 and J is TRBJ2-1, with no clear D. The germline V and J ends were trimmed by 3 bases and 2 bases, with 5 bases remaining between them. Germline CDR1 reads SGHDN; CDR2 reads FVKESK. The CDR3 is 13 amino acids. CDR3 sequence reads: CASSHETYNEQFF. For the CDR3, the DNA is TGTGCCAGCAGCCATGAGACCTACAATGAGCAGTTCTTC.

This clonotype was seen only a few times. CDR3 in DNA: TGTGCCAGCAGTTTAGGGACCCGGGACCGCACTAAGGATGGCTACACCTTC. Translation: CASSLGTRDRTKDGYTF. The chain carries TRBV28 and TRBJ1-2; D may be TRBD1 (5 bases). Germline-derived CDR1 and CDR2 are MDHEN and SYDVKM. Trimming removed 2 bases at V and 6 bases at J, with 22 bases between. The CDR3 length is 17 residues.

The chain joins TRBV18 to TRBJ1-2; 9 nucleotides align to TRBD1. V was clipped by 4 bases and J by 6 bases; unmatched bases: 12. The CDR3 length is 16 residues. CDR1 is KGHSH and CDR2 is LQKENI in the germline V gene. CDR3 residues: CASSLRLQTGGDGYTF. CDR3 DNA: TGTGCCAGCTCACTTCGCCTTCAGACAGGGGGTGATGGCTACACCTTC.

The V call is TRBV20-1, the J call TRBJ1-6; possibly TRBD1 for D (6 bases). CDR1 and CDR2 (germline): DFQATT, SNEGSKA (reference sequence). The CDR3 has 15 amino acids. Trimming shortened V by 0 bases and J by 6 bases, and 12 bases separated the two germline ends. As DNA, the CDR3 is TGCAGTGCTAGAGAATTACAGGGCCTTAATTCACCCCTCCACTTT. The encoded protein is CSARELQGLNSPLHF.

V is TRBV7-4 and J is TRBJ2-3; 10 bases agree with TRBD2. V lost 4 bases to trimming and J lost 1 base; unmatched junction nucleotides: 14. This CDR3 is 19 amino acids long. Germline CDR1 SGHVT, CDR2 SQSDAQ. CDR3 nucleotide sequence: TGTGCCAGCAGCTCGTGGGCGGCTAGCGGGGGCATTGGCACAGATACGCAGTATTTT. Translation: CASSSWAASGGIGTDTQYF.